These T cell receptor beta chains were read from a single sample in a study of metastatic and nonmetastatic thyroid tumors. Using MiXCR, TCRdb reanalyzed the PCR reads. The sample includes 15,000 or so clones, about 33% of them seen just once. Material: tumor tissue. The receptors originated from a male donor with papillary thyroid cancer or a benign thyroid nodule (not recorded which). Some clones in this sample may be carry-over from other donors' samples. The conserved cysteine and the conserved F or W are not part of the CDR3 here. Fields, in order: V gene, J gene, CDR3 protein.

v_call: TRBV9
j_call: TRBJ2-1
cdr3_aa: ASSVAPDPYNEQF

v_call: TRBV6-1
j_call: TRBJ1-2
cdr3_aa: ASRGDRDTDGYT

v_call: TRBV29-1
j_call: TRBJ2-1
cdr3_aa: SVEPTDRNSYNEQF

v_call: TRBV18
j_call: TRBJ2-2
cdr3_aa: ASSERGGNTGELF

v_call: TRBV5-1
j_call: TRBJ2-3
cdr3_aa: ASSETSGRPVGDTQY

v_call: TRBV7-3
j_call: TRBJ1-1
cdr3_aa: ASSLNGGCTEAF

v_call: TRBV19
j_call: TRBJ2-1
cdr3_aa: ASSMTSGEYNEQF

v_call: TRBV12-3/TRBV12-4
j_call: TRBJ2-1
cdr3_aa: ASSLRGSAYNEQF

v_call: TRBV18
j_call: TRBJ2-5
cdr3_aa: ASSPPQETQY

v_call: TRBV28
j_call: TRBJ1-1
cdr3_aa: ASRLQGTEAF

v_call: TRBV19
j_call: TRBJ2-7
cdr3_aa: ATSLDSLIYDHD

v_call: TRBV11-1
j_call: TRBJ2-3
cdr3_aa: ASSQISGKSTDTQY

v_call: TRBV6-1
j_call: TRBJ2-7
cdr3_aa: ASRRQYFSYEQY

v_call: TRBV20-1
j_call: TRBJ1-2
cdr3_aa: SAQTENRYGYT

v_call: TRBV7-3
j_call: TRBJ2-1
cdr3_aa: ASSLQGHDSDEQF

v_call: TRBV11-1
j_call: TRBJ2-3
cdr3_aa: ASSLGSGMGEEHPDTQY

v_call: TRBV12-3/TRBV12-4
j_call: TRBJ2-2
cdr3_aa: ASSAGQGGAGELF

v_call: TRBV6-2/TRBV6-3
j_call: TRBJ2-2
cdr3_aa: ASSYRGGLTGELF

v_call: TRBV5-1
j_call: TRBJ2-7
cdr3_aa: ASSASGTAKLTYEQY

v_call: TRBV20-1
j_call: TRBJ2-5
cdr3_aa: SAQLDETQY

v_call: TRBV2
j_call: TRBJ2-3
cdr3_aa: ASRGPSRSTDTQY

v_call: TRBV2
j_call: TRBJ2-6
cdr3_aa: ASSERDSLSGANVLT

v_call: TRBV6-1
j_call: TRBJ2-1
cdr3_aa: ASSLADSYNEQF

v_call: TRBV7-8
j_call: TRBJ2-7
cdr3_aa: ASSGTQGGETYEQY

v_call: TRBV6-1
j_call: TRBJ1-2
cdr3_aa: ASSEGQGGFYGYT

v_call: TRBV6-1
j_call: TRBJ2-2
cdr3_aa: ASRREGTGELF

v_call: TRBV19
j_call: TRBJ2-7
cdr3_aa: ASSTGLAGSHEQY

v_call: TRBV12-3/TRBV12-4
j_call: TRBJ2-2
cdr3_aa: ASSLLGGGAVTGELF

v_call: TRBV6-1
j_call: TRBJ1-6
cdr3_aa: ATGQGSNSPLH

v_call: TRBV20-1
j_call: TRBJ2-7
cdr3_aa: SVRAIDRGYEQY

v_call: TRBV19
j_call: TRBJ1-5
cdr3_aa: ASRTIQPRTGCNQPQH

v_call: TRBV20-1
j_call: TRBJ2-2
cdr3_aa: SAGQHNTGELF

v_call: TRBV6-1
j_call: TRBJ2-3
cdr3_aa: ASTPGEGGADTQY

v_call: TRBV5-5
j_call: TRBJ1-6
cdr3_aa: ASSSTGQMNSPLH

v_call: TRBV20-1
j_call: TRBJ2-7
cdr3_aa: SAFDRERLAYEQY

v_call: TRBV6-2/TRBV6-3
j_call: TRBJ2-7
cdr3_aa: ASSNQGAPSEQY

v_call: TRBV28
j_call: TRBJ2-3
cdr3_aa: ASSLVSASTDTQY

v_call: TRBV6-2/TRBV6-3
j_call: TRBJ2-2
cdr3_aa: ASSPGLADTGELF

v_call: TRBV5-5
j_call: TRBJ2-5
cdr3_aa: ASSVTGTQETQY

v_call: TRBV10-3
j_call: TRBJ1-2
cdr3_aa: AISEERQGNYGYT

v_call: TRBV7-3
j_call: TRBJ2-1
cdr3_aa: ASSLGLAGWNEQF

v_call: TRBV20-1
j_call: TRBJ2-1
cdr3_aa: SARLESDYEQF

v_call: TRBV20-1
j_call: TRBJ2-7
cdr3_aa: SARESGVYEQY

v_call: TRBV7-2
j_call: TRBJ1-1
cdr3_aa: ASSLMNTEAF

v_call: TRBV19
j_call: TRBJ1-3
cdr3_aa: ASSFSGTGYSGNTIY

v_call: TRBV11-2
j_call: TRBJ2-1
cdr3_aa: ASSSAGVIIDEQF